These 27 T cell receptor beta chains were all obtained from the same sample, sequenced in a study of CD4 T cells in relation to SARS-CoV-2 and coronaviruses. This table comes from immunoSEQ multiplex PCR, and its TCRdb copy is limited to in-frame clones, with some not included. In the table there are around 20,000 clones, around 73% of which are singletons. The unexposed donors gave CD4+ T cells in about 2011-2018, prior to COVID-19. The cells were cultured for less than twelve days before CD4+ T cells were isolated. Antigens for these TCRs are unknown. Source material: CD4+ T cells from PBMCs, cultured in vitro. These TCRs come from a human donor in good health.

This clone was recorded only once. The chain recombines TRBV10-3 with TRBJ2-1, with TRBD2 matching over 8 bases. The CDR3 consists of 16 residues. V lost 0 bases, J lost 5 bases, and 6 bases stayed unmatched. CDR1 and CDR2 (germline): ENHRY, SYGVKD. The CDR3, as DNA: TGTGCCATCAGTGAGTCCCCCCAGCGGGAGAACAATGAGCAGTTCTTC. Its translation is CAISESPQRENNEQFF.

CDR3 sequence (DNA): TGCGCCAGCAGCTTGACAGGGACAGGGGCCAACGTCCTGACTTTC. Residues: CASSLTGTGANVLTF. The chain couples TRBV5-1 to TRBJ2-6; D may be TRBD1 (6 bases). The CDR3 spans 15 residues. The V gene lost 1 base and the J gene lost 4 bases, with 9 bases spanning the gap. Germline V lookup: CDR1 SGHRS, CDR2 YFSETQ.

In this sample, this clone turned up once. V is TRBV28 and J is TRBJ2-3; TRBD2 agrees at 11 bases. Looked up from germline, CDR1 is MDHEN and CDR2 is SYDVKM. The length of the CDR3 is 15 residues. The V gene end was trimmed by 7 bases and the J gene end by 7 bases; junction bases not matched to a gene: 10. The DNA for the CDR3 is TGTGCCAGCACCCTGGGACTAGCGGAAGTTCATACGCAGTATTTT. Residues: CASTLGLAEVHTQYF.

The gene calls are TRBV10-3 and TRBJ2-1, with 7 bases matching TRBD1. Germline V gene lookup returns CDR1 ENHRY and CDR2 SYGVKD. The CDR3 is made up of 16 amino acids. Trimming at V came to 2 bases and at J to 0 bases, leaving 4 bases not matched to a gene. CDR3 sequence reads: CAISEPGQSSYNEQFF. CDR3 coding DNA: TGTGCCATCAGTGAGCCGGGACAGAGCTCCTACAATGAGCAGTTCTTC.

The chain has TRBV27 and TRBJ2-7; D is uncertain. Deletions cut 5 bases from V and 7 bases from J, with 27 bases between. The CDR3 is 17 residues long. Germline CDR1 and CDR2: MNHEY and SMNVEV (reference sequence). DNA for the CDR3: TGTGCCAGCAGTACCCGGTTTCCCAGGCATAAACCAGGAGAGCAGTACTTC. Its protein is CASSTRFPRHKPGEQYF.

The V call is TRBV19, the J call TRBJ1-5, with D possibly matching TRBD1 (6 bases). This CDR3 is 14 amino acids long. Trimming took 6 bases from V and 2 from J, leaving 11 bases between them. CDR1 is LNHDA, CDR2 SQIVND, per germline (reference sequence). The CDR3 protein is CASSPQGGNQPQHF. In DNA, the CDR3 is TGTGCCAGTAGCCCACAGGGCGGCAATCAGCCCCAGCATTTT.

J is TRBJ1-2 and V is TRBV3-1 (or the pseudogene TRBV3-2), with 10 bases lining up with TRBD1. The trim removed 3 bases at V and 5 bases at J, leaving 6 bases unmatched. CDR1 and CDR2 from the germline V gene are LGHDT and YNNKEL (reference sequence). This CDR3 spans 15 amino acids. CDR3 sequence reads: CASSQAGTGVYGYTF. In nucleotides, the CDR3 is TGTGCCAGCAGCCAGGCCGGGACAGGGGTTTATGGCTACACCTTC.

Only a few counts were recorded for this clone. This sequence joins TRBV7-3 and TRBJ2-3; D possibly uses TRBD1 or TRBD2 (5 bases each). There are 16 residues in the CDR3. Germline values: CDR1 SGHTA, CDR2 FQGTGA. The ends were cut back, 3 bases at V and 5 bases at J, with 18 bases in the middle. The CDR3 DNA reads TGTGCCAGCAGCTTGGGGGTCCTTAGTCTAGGAGATACGCAGTATTTT. It specifies CASSLGVLSLGDTQYF.

The genes are TRBV5-1 and TRBJ2-1; 7 nucleotides agree with TRBD2. This CDR3 region has 13 residues. V gave up 1 base and J gave up 10 bases; unmatched junction bases: 5. Germline V CDR1 and CDR2: SGHRS, YFSETQ. Written as DNA, the CDR3 is TGCGCCAGCAGCTTGAGGAGGCGGGGGGAGCAGTTCTTC. Protein sequence: CASSLRRRGEQFF.

This sequence joins TRBV3-1 (or the pseudogene TRBV3-2) and TRBJ1-5, with 9 bases identical to TRBD1. Germline trimming cut 6 bases from V and 5 bases from J; bases unmatched to any gene: 2. Germline CDR1 LGHDT, CDR2 YNNKEL (reference sequence). CDR3 length: 13 residues. The DNA for the CDR3 is TGTGCCAGCAGTCGACAGGGGGATCAGCCCCAGCATTTT. It yields the protein CASSRQGDQPQHF.

DNA for the CDR3: TGTGCCAGTAGTATCGGGGACAACAATCAGCCCCAGCATTTT. Protein product: CASSIGDNNQPQHF. The rearrangement uses TRBV19 and TRBJ1-5, with D perhaps TRBD1 (6 bases). Germline V CDR1 and CDR2: LNHDA, SQIVND (reference sequence). The V gene lost 3 bases and the J gene lost 3 bases, with 9 bases spanning the gap. The CDR3 extends over 14 amino acids.

This chain connects TRBV4-2 to TRBJ2-1, with 9 positions matching TRBD2. CDR1 and CDR2 from the germline V gene are LGHNA and YNFKEQ. The CDR3 has 20 amino acids. Trimming took 0 bases from V and 0 from J; bases not matched to a gene: 12. Here the CDR3 reads CASSQEVISGSLVSYNEQFF. The CDR3 region has the DNA TGTGCCAGCAGCCAAGAGGTCATTAGCGGGAGCTTGGTCTCCTACAATGAGCAGTTCTTC.

CDR3 nucleotides: TGTGCCAGCAGTATAATCGGGACTAGCGGGATTTCTGGGGCCAACGTCCTGACTTTC. This codes for CASSIIGTSGISGANVLTF. This chain links TRBV28 with TRBJ2-6; 13 bases are a match to TRBD2. Germline values: CDR1 MDHEN, CDR2 SYDVKM. With V trimmed by 5 bases and J by 1 base, 8 bases remained unmatched. CDR3 length equals 19 residues.

The J gene is TRBJ2-7, the V gene TRBV5-4, with 8 bases aligning to TRBD2. The CDR3 is made up of 17 amino acids. V was pared by 0 bases and J by 5 bases, with 13 bases of the junction left unmatched. Germline V CDR1 and CDR2: SGHNT, YYREEE (reference sequence). The CDR3 coding sequence is TGTGCCAGCAGCTTGGGGGGTAGCGGGGCCGGGGTGCACGAGCAGTACTTC. Protein product: CASSLGGSGAGVHEQYF.

The J gene is TRBJ2-7, the V gene TRBV7-6, with D uncertain. Trimming took off 1 base at V and 4 bases at J, with 11 bases between the two ends. The CDR3 is 14 amino acids. CDR1 and CDR2 (germline): SGHVS, FNYEAQ. The DNA of the CDR3 is TGTGCCAGCAGCTTAGAGGATCGGTTTTACGAGCAGTACTTC. Its translation: CASSLEDRFYEQYF. The full variable domain, rest sourced from reference TRBV7-6 and TRBJ2-7, is GAGVSQSPRYKVTKRGQDVALRCDPISGHVSLYWYRQALGQGPEFLTYFNYEAQQDKSGLPNDRFSAERPEGSISTLTIQRTEQRDSAMYRCASSLEDRFYEQYFGPGTRLTVT.

The chain is built from TRBV12-3 or TRBV12-4 and TRBJ1-2; D is ambiguous. CDR3 length: 13 residues. Between the trimmed V and J ends, which lost 3 bases and 5 bases, there was a span of 10 bases. In DNA, the CDR3 is TGTGCCAGCAGTTTGCTGGGAACATATGGCTACACCTTC. It is translated as CASSLLGTYGYTF.

This chain uses TRBV5-1 with TRBJ1-1; 8 nucleotides align to TRBD1. J gave up 1 base and V 4 bases, and 9 bases lay outside the gene matches. CDR1 is SGHRS, CDR2 YFSETQ, per germline. The CDR3 covers 16 residues. In DNA, the CDR3 is TGCGCCAGCAGCCCGGGAGGGACAGGCAAGAACACTGAAGCTTTCTTT. Translation: CASSPGGTGKNTEAFF.

This clone occurred a few times. This chain joins TRBV5-1 and TRBJ2-7; D may be TRBD1 (5 bases). Trimming removed 0 bases from V and 4 bases from J, with 14 bases in between. Germline loops: CDR1 SGHRS, CDR2 YFSETQ. CDR3 size: 15 residues. The CDR3 region is CASSLGQPGFYEQYF. CDR3 bases: TGCGCCAGCAGCTTGGGACAGCCGGGCTTTTACGAGCAGTACTTC. Full variable domain (outside the CDR3, taken from reference TRBV5-1 and TRBJ2-7): KAGVTQTPRYLIKTRGQQVTLSCSPISGHRSVSWYQQTPGQGLQFLFEYFSETQRNKGNFPGRFSGRQFSNSRSEMNVSTLELGDSALYLCASSLGQPGFYEQYFGPGTRLTVT.

This clone was seen just once. The gene calls are TRBV15 and TRBJ2-5, with D tentatively TRBD2 (6 bases). Trimming left V 0 bases short and J 5 bases short, with 19 bases between. The CDR3 is made up of 17 amino acids. Germline lookup yields CDR1 LNHNV and CDR2 YYDKDF (reference sequence). The CDR3 region is CATSRDRGFSAGETQYF. For the CDR3, the DNA is TGTGCCACCAGCAGAGATCGGGGATTCTCGGCGGGGGAGACCCAGTACTTC.

The V and J genes are TRBV2 and TRBJ2-3; D call uncertain. The germline V gene encodes CDR1 SNHLY and CDR2 FYNNEI. The CDR3 is 14 amino acids. V lost 2 bases and J 4 bases, leaving 10 bases between the germline ends. The CDR3 sequence is CASSERLSADTQYF. The CDR3 nucleotides read TGTGCCAGCAGTGAAAGATTATCCGCAGATACGCAGTATTTT.

The chain links TRBV10-2 to TRBJ1-5; D gene unclear. The CDR3 covers 14 residues. Trimming took 0 bases from V and 4 from J, leaving 7 bases between them. Germline V CDR1 and CDR2: WSHSY, SAAADI. In nucleotides, the CDR3 is TGCGCCAGCAGTGAGTCCCACCTTAATCAGCCCCAGCATTTT. This codes for CASSESHLNQPQHF.

The CDR3 region has the DNA TGTGCCAGCAGTGACAGTTATAATGAAAAACTGTTTTTT. This sequence encodes CASSDSYNEKLFF. The V gene is TRBV6-1, the J gene TRBJ1-4; no clear D. The germline V gene has CDR1 MNHNS and CDR2 SASEGT. V was shortened by 3 bases and J by 4 bases, with 6 bases between the two germline ends. The CDR3 has 13 amino acids.

The chain carries TRBV7-2 and TRBJ2-7, with TRBD1 as a possible D gene (6 bases). This CDR3 has 14 residues. Germline-derived CDR1 and CDR2 are SGHTA and FQGNSA. Trimming removed 5 bases from V and 4 bases from J, with 15 bases in between. CDR3 protein: CASSPPRGVYEQYF. CDR3 nucleotides: TGTGCCAGCAGCCCGCCCAGGGGCGTGTACGAGCAGTACTTC.

V is TRBV5-8 and J is TRBJ1-1; D call uncertain. The CDR3 is 15 residues long. Trimming left V 4 bases short and J 4 bases short, with 17 bases between. Per germline, CDR1 SGHTS and CDR2 YDEGEE. Written as DNA, the CDR3 is TGTGCCAGCAGCAGCTGGAGGGTGGAGAGCACTGAAGCTTTCTTT. It specifies CASSSWRVESTEAFF. The whole variable domain, remainder taken from reference TRBV5-8 and TRBJ1-1, is EAGVTQSPTHLIKTRGQQATLRCSPISGHTSVYWYQQALGLGLQFLLWYDEGEERNRGNFPPRFSGRQFPNYSSELNVNALELEDSALYLCASSSWRVESTEAFFGQGTRLTVV.

V usage is TRBV25-1 and J usage is TRBJ1-4, with D unresolved. Germline V gene data show CDR1 as MGHDK and CDR2 as SYGVNS. The CDR3 length is 13 residues. Trimming shortened V by 3 bases and J by 4 bases, and 6 bases separated the two germline ends. The DNA for the CDR3 is TGTGCCAGCAGTGACAGATTTAATGAAAAACTGTTTTTT. Translation: CASSDRFNEKLFF.

The gene calls are TRBV24-1 and TRBJ2-7; 10 bases align to TRBD1. Germline CDR1 is KGHDR and CDR2 is SFDVKD. V lost 5 bases to trimming and J lost 7 bases; unmatched junction nucleotides: 4. This CDR3 has 13 residues. The CDR3 bases are TGTGCCACCAGTGGACAGGGGGCTTGGGAGCAGTACTTC. Its translation is CATSGQGAWEQYF.

The rearrangement links TRBV28 to TRBJ1-5; 8 nucleotides match TRBD1. This CDR3 comprises 15 residues. Germline lookup yields CDR1 MDHEN and CDR2 SYDVKM. The V and J ends lost 6 bases and 7 bases, in that order; junction bases with no gene match: 11. CDR3 bases: TGTGCCAGCAGCCCCGGACAGGGCCGGTGGCAGCCCCAGCATTTT. Encoded protein: CASSPGQGRWQPQHF. The full variable domain, its missing parts supplied by reference TRBV28 and TRBJ1-5, is DVKVTQSSRYLVKRTGEKVFLECVQDMDHENMFWYRQDPGLGLRLIYFSYDVKMKEKGDIPEGYSVSREKKERFSLILESASTNQTSMYLCASSPGQGRWQPQHFGDGTRLSIL.